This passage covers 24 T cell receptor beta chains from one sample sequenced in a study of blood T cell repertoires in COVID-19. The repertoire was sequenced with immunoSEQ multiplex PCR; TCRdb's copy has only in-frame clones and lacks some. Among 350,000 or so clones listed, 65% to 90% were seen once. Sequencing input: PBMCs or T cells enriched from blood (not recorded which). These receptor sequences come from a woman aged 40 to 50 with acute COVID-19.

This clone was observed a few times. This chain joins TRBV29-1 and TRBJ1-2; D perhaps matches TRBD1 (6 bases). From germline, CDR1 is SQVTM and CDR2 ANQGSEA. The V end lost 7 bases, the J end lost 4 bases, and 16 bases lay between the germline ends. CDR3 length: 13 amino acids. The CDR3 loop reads CSAGDTIGYGYTF. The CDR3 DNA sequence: TGCAGCGCAGGGGATACGATAGGCTATGGCTACACCTTC.

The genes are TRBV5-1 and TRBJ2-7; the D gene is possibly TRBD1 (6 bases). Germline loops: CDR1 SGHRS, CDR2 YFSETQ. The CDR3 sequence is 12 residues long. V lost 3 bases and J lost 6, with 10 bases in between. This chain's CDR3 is CASSSQGSEQYF. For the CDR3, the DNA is TGCGCCAGCAGCTCACAGGGATCCGAGCAGTACTTC.

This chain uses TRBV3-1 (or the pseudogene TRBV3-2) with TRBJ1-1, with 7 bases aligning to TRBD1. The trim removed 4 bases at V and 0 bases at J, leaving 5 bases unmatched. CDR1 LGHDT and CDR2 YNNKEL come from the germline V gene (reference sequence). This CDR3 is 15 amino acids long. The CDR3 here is CASSPRTGMNTEAFF. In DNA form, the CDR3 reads TGTGCCAGCAGCCCTCGGACAGGCATGAACACTGAAGCTTTCTTT.

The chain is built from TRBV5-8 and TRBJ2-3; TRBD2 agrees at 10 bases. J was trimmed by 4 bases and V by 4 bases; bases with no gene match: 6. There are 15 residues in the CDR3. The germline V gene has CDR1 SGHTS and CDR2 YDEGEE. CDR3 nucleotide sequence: TGTGCCAGCAGCCAGGGGACTAGCGAGGCAGATACGCAGTATTTT. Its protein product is CASSQGTSEADTQYF.

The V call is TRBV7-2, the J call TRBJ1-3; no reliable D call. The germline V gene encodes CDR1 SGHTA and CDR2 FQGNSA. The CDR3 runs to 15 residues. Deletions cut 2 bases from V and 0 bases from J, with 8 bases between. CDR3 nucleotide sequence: TGTGCCAGCAGCTTATCAGGCTCCTCTGGAAACACCATATATTTT. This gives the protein CASSLSGSSGNTIYF.

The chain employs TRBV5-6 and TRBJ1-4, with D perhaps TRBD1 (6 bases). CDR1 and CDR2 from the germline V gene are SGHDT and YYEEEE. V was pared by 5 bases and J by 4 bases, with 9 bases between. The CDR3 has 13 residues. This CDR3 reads CASSVRGNEKLFF. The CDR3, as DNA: TGTGCCAGCAGTGTCAGGGGTAATGAAAAACTGTTTTTT.

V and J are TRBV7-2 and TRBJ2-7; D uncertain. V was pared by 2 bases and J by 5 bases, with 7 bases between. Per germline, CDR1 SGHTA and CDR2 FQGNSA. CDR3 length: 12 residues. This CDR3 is CASSLWSHEQYF. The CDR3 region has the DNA TGTGCCAGCAGCTTATGGAGCCACGAGCAGTACTTC.

In DNA, the CDR3 is TGTGCCAGCAGTGATCGGGAGTCCAGCTCTGGAAACACCATATATTTT. The encoded protein is CASSDRESSSGNTIYF. The rearrangement links TRBV27 to TRBJ1-3; no definite D call. V lost 5 bases and J lost 0, with 14 bases in between. CDR3 length: 16 amino acids. Germline V lookup: CDR1 MNHEY, CDR2 SMNVEV (reference sequence).

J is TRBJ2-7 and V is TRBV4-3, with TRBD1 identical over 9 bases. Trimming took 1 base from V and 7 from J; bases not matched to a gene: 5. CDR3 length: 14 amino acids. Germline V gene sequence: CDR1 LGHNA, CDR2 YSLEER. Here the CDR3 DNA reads TGCGCCAGCAGCCAAGGCCGACAGGGGGGAGAGCAGTACTTC. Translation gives CASSQGRQGGEQYF.

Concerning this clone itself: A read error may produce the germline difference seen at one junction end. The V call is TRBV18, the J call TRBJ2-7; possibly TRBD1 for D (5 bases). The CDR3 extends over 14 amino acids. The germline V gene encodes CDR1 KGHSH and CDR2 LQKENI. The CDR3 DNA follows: TGTGCCAGCTCGCCACGCCAGGGCTCCAACGAGCAGTACTTC. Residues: CASSPRQGSNEQYF.

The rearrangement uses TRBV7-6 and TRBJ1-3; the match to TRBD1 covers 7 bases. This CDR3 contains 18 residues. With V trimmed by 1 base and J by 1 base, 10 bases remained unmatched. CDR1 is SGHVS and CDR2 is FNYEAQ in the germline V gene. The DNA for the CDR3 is TGTGCCAGCAGCTTAGAACGGACAGGTTGGAGGTCTGGAAACACCATATATTTT. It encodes CASSLERTGWRSGNTIYF.

CDR3 sequence reads: CASSLRQGNEKLFF. The CDR3 DNA is TGTGCCAGCAGCTTGCGACAGGGTAATGAAAAACTGTTTTTT. The J gene is TRBJ1-4, the V gene TRBV5-5, with 7 bases matching TRBD1. The J segment lost 4 bases and the V segment lost 1 base, leaving 1 base of the junction unmatched. CDR3 length: 14 amino acids. CDR1 is SGHKS and CDR2 is YYEKEE in the germline V gene (reference sequence).

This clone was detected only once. CDR3 in DNA: TGTGCCAGCAGTTACGGGCTAGCGAACTACGAGCAGTACTTC. Residues: CASSYGLANYEQYF. J is TRBJ2-7 and V is TRBV6-2 or TRBV6-3; D is perhaps TRBD2 (6 bases). V was pared by 2 bases and J by 3 bases, with 11 bases between. CDR3 length equals 14 residues. Germline values: CDR1 MNHEY, CDR2 SVGEGT.

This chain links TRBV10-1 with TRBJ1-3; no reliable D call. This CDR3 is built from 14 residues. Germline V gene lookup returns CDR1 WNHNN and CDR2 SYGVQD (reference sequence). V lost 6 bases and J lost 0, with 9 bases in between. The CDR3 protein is CASRPQNSGNTIYF. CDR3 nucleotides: TGCGCCAGCAGGCCACAAAACTCTGGAAACACCATATATTTT.

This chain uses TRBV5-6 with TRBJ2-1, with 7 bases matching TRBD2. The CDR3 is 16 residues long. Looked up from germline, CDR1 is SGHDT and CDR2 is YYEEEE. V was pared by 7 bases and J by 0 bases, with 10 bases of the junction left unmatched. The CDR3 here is CASVRGGGNSYNEQFF. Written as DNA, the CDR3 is TGTGCCAGCGTCAGAGGCGGGGGAAACTCCTACAATGAGCAGTTCTTC.

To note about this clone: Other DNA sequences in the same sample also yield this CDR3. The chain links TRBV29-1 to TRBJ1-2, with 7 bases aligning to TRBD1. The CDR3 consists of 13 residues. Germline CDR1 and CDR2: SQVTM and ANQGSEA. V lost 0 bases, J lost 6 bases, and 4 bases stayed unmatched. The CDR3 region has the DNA TGCAGCGTTGAAGATCGAGGGGGCAATGGCTACACCTTC. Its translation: CSVEDRGGNGYTF.

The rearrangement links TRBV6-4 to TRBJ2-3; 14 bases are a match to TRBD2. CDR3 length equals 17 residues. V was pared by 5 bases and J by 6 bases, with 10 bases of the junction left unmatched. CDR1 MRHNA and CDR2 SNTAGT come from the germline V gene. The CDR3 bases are TGTGCCAGCAGTCTCGGGACTAGCGGGAGTGGTTCGGATACGCAGTATTTT. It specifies CASSLGTSGSGSDTQYF.

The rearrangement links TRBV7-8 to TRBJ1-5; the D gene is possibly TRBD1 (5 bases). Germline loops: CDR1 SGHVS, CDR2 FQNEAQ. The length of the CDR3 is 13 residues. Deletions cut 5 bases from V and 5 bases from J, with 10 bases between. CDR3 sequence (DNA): TGTGCCAGCAGCAGCGGGACTCATCAGCCCCAGCATTTT. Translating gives CASSSGTHQPQHF.

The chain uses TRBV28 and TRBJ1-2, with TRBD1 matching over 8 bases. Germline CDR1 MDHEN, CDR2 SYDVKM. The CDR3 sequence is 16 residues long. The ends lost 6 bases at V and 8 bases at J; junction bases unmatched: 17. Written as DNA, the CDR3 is TGTGCCAGCAGCTCCTTAGGACAGGGAAGTGTTTGGGGCTACACCTTC. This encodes CASSSLGQGSVWGYTF.

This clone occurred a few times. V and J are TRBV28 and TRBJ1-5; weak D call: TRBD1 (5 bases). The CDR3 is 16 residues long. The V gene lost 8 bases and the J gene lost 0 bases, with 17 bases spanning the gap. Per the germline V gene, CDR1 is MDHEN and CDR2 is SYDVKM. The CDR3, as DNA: TGTGCCAGCTGCCATCGTGGGGGGGTTAGCAATCAGCCCCAGCATTTT. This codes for CASCHRGGVSNQPQHF. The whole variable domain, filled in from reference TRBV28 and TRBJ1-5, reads DVKVTQSSRYLVKRTGEKVFLECVQDMDHENMFWYRQDPGLGLRLIYFSYDVKMKEKGDIPEGYSVSREKKERFSLILESASTNQTSMYLCASCHRGGVSNQPQHFGDGTRLSIL.

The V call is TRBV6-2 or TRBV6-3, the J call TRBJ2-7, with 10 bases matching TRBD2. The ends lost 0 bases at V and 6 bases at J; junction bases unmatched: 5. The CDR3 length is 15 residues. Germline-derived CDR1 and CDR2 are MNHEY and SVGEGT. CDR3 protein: CASSYSAGGLREQYF. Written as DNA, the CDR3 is TGTGCCAGCAGTTACTCAGCGGGAGGGCTCCGCGAGCAGTACTTC.

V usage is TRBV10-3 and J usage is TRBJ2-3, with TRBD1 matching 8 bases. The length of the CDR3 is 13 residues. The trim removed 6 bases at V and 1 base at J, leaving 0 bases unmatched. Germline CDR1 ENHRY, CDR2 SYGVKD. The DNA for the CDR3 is TGTGCCATCAGGGACAGGGGCACAGATACGCAGTATTTT. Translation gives CAIRDRGTDTQYF.

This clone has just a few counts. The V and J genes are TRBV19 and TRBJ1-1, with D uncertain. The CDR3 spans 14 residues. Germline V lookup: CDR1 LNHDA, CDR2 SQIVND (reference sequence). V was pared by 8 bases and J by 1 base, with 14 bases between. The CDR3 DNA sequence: TGTGCCAGTCGGTCACCAAGTCGGAACACTGAAGCTTTCTTT. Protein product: CASRSPSRNTEAFF.

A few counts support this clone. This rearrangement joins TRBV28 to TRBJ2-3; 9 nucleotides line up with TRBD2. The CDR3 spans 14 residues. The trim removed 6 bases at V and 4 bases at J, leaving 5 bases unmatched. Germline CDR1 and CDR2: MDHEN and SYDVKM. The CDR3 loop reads CASREAGGPDTQYF. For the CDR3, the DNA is TGTGCCAGCAGAGAAGCGGGAGGACCAGATACGCAGTATTTT. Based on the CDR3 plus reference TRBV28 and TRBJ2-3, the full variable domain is DVKVTQSSRYLVKRTGEKVFLECVQDMDHENMFWYRQDPGLGLRLIYFSYDVKMKEKGDIPEGYSVSREKKERFSLILESASTNQTSMYLCASREAGGPDTQYFGPGTRLTVL.